These 28 T cell receptor beta chains share one sample of origin, sequenced in a study of blood T cells in healthy people across ages. The use of a sample-barcoded 5' primer and a J-beta primer mix characterized a second PCR of roughly 7 to 11 cycles. TCRdb used MiXCR to reprocess the 5' RACE reads, holding one entry per CDR3 protein. The table includes 800,000 to 1,300,000 distinct CDR3 sequences, almost 25% detected once. These records were also assigned to another study, of T cells of mothers and their children.

Sequencing input: blood. These receptors all come from a girl aged 2-10 years in good health.

This clonotype has more than one count but fewer than ten. This chain joins TRBV29-1 and TRBJ1-2, with a weak D call TRBD1 (5 bases). The CDR3 runs 13 residues. The germline V gene has CDR1 SQVTM and CDR2 ANQGSEA. The CDR3 is CGAWDRLDYGYTF. The CDR3, as DNA: TGCGGGGCATGGGATAGGCTAGACTATGGCTACACCTTC.

This clonotype turned up a few times. The V call is TRBV25-1, the J call TRBJ2-4; D gene uncertain. V shed 3 bases and J shed 6 bases, with 15 bases lying between them. This CDR3 comprises 15 residues. Germline CDR1 is MGHDK and CDR2 is SYGVNS. DNA of the CDR3: TGTGCCAGCAGTGACACACGGGTTTTGGGAAACATTCAGTACTTC. Translated: CASSDTRVLGNIQYF.

The chain is built from TRBV29-1 and TRBJ2-1; no clear D. This CDR3 has 10 residues. V lost 4 bases to trimming and J lost 8 bases, with 6 bases between them. The germline V gene has CDR1 SQVTM and CDR2 ANQGSEA. This CDR3 is CSVGVDEQFF. In DNA, the CDR3 is TGCAGCGTTGGAGTTGATGAGCAGTTCTTC.

This clonotype was found a few times. A clone one base away is much larger, so this may be a read error. V gene TRBV7-2 combines with J gene TRBJ2-3; D remains ambiguous. This CDR3 is built from 12 residues. From germline, CDR1 is SGHTA and CDR2 FQGNSA. V was shortened by 1 base and J by 4 bases, with 3 bases between the two germline ends. CDR3 in amino acids: CASSLDADTQYF. The DNA for the CDR3 is TGTGCCAGCAGCTTAGACGCAGATACGCAGTATTTT.

This clonotype has only a few counts. This sequence joins TRBV12-3 or TRBV12-4 and TRBJ2-1, with 9 bases aligning to TRBD2. This CDR3 comprises 17 residues. Trimming cost V 2 bases and J 5 bases; bases outside gene matches: 10. CDR3 region: CASSLSPGGGANNEQFF. CDR3 DNA sequence: TGTGCCAGCAGTTTATCCCCGGGCGGGGGGGCGAACAATGAGCAGTTCTTC.

This rearrangement joins TRBV29-1 to TRBJ2-1; D is undetermined. The CDR3 has 14 amino acids. V was trimmed by 1 base and J by 0 bases, leaving 7 bases between them. Germline CDR1 SQVTM, CDR2 ANQGSEA. CDR3 sequence reads: CSVEAALSYNEQFF. The CDR3 coding sequence is TGCAGCGTTGAAGCAGCGCTCTCCTACAATGAGCAGTTCTTC.

This clonotype has just a few counts. V and J are TRBV29-1 and TRBJ2-1; D remains ambiguous. V was shortened by 6 bases and J by 1 base, with 10 bases between the two germline ends. CDR1 and CDR2 from the germline V gene are SQVTM and ANQGSEA. This CDR3 has 13 residues. The CDR3 DNA follows: TGCAGCGTAGTGACTCCTTCCTACAATGAGCAGTTCTTC. Residues: CSVVTPSYNEQFF.

The sample holds a few counts of this clonotype. This chain uses TRBV7-9 with TRBJ2-2; 8 bases match TRBD2. Germline CDR1 is SEHNR and CDR2 is FQNEAQ (reference sequence). This CDR3 is built from 20 residues. Losses at the gene ends were 6 bases for V and 4 bases for J; bases not matched to a gene: 22. Here the CDR3 DNA reads TGTGCCAGCAGACTCCTAGGGACGGCCCTTACTAGCGGCGCCACCGGGGAGCTGTTTTTT. Translation: CASRLLGTALTSGATGELFF. The full variable domain, with the rest looked up from reference TRBV7-9 and TRBJ2-2, is DTGVSQNPRHKITKRGQNVTFRCDPISEHNRLYWYRQTLGQGPEFLTYFQNEAQLEKSRLLSDRFSAERPKGSFSTLEIQRTEQGDSAMYLCASRLLGTALTSGATGELFFGEGSRLTVL.

This clonotype was observed once. The rearrangement joins TRBV11-2 to TRBJ2-7, with 8 bases fitting TRBD1. V gave up 4 bases and J gave up 2 bases; unmatched junction bases: 7. CDR3 length: 15 residues. Germline V gives CDR1 SGHAT, CDR2 FQNNGV. CDR3 loop: CASSSMTGVPYEQYF. Written as DNA, the CDR3 is TGTGCCAGCAGCTCGATGACAGGGGTCCCCTACGAGCAGTACTTC.

As regards this clonotype: Germline and junction disagree at one end, which may indicate a read error. The CDR3 spells CANSSGDNEQFF. DNA for the CDR3: TGTGCCAACAGCTCAGGGGACAATGAGCAGTTCTTC. This chain links TRBV5-6 with TRBJ2-1, with D possibly TRBD1 on 6 matching bases. From germline, CDR1 is SGHDT and CDR2 YYEEEE. This CDR3 contains 12 residues.

This chain uses TRBV29-1 with TRBJ2-7; no clear D. The germline V gene encodes CDR1 SQVTM and CDR2 ANQGSEA. The V end was cut by 0 bases, the J end by 2 bases, with 5 bases between. The CDR3 spans 12 residues. The CDR3 sequence is CSVEDNAYEQYF. The DNA for the CDR3 is TGCAGCGTTGAAGACAACGCCTACGAGCAGTACTTC.

The V call is TRBV28, the J call TRBJ2-5, with 7 bases that match TRBD1. The germline V gene encodes CDR1 MDHEN and CDR2 SYDVKM. With 5 bases clipped from V and 4 bases from J, the junction kept 7 bases outside the gene matches. The length of the CDR3 is 14 residues. CDR3 protein: CASSPDRNGETQYF. In DNA, the CDR3 is TGTGCCAGCAGTCCGGACAGGAACGGAGAGACCCAGTACTTC.

In its sample, this clonotype was seen a few times. V and J are TRBV4-1 and TRBJ1-4; the D gene is possibly TRBD1 (6 bases). Trimming shortened V by 6 bases and J by 3 bases, and 14 bases separated the two germline ends. Germline CDR1 MGHRA, CDR2 YSYEKL. The CDR3 has 15 residues. The CDR3 spells CASSRGGLPNEKLFF. In nucleotides, the CDR3 is TGCGCCAGCAGTAGGGGGGGGTTGCCTAATGAAAAACTGTTTTTT.

The sample holds a few counts of this clonotype. The chain joins TRBV29-1 to TRBJ2-1, with 15 bases lining up with TRBD2. Germline CDR1 and CDR2: SQVTM and ANQGSEA. After removal of 4 bases from V and 9 bases from J, the junction contained 4 bases not matched to a gene. The CDR3 has 14 residues. In DNA form, the CDR3 reads TGCAGCGTTGTCGGGACTAGCGGGAGGAGTGAGCAGTTCTTC. It is translated as CSVVGTSGRSEQFF.

V usage is TRBV4-1 and J usage is TRBJ2-3, with 8 bases aligning to TRBD2. The germline V gene encodes CDR1 MGHRA and CDR2 YSYEKL. The CDR3 is made up of 15 amino acids. V was pared by 2 bases and J by 1 base, with 2 bases of the junction left unmatched. Here the CDR3 DNA reads TGCGCCAGCAGCCAAAGCGGGAGAGGCACAGATACGCAGTATTTT. This gives the protein CASSQSGRGTDTQYF.

The CDR3 here is CSARVKERDTQYF. CDR3 DNA: TGCAGTGCTAGAGTTAAGGAAAGAGATACGCAGTATTTT. This rearrangement joins TRBV20-1 to TRBJ2-3; D unresolved. Germline CDR1 is DFQATT and CDR2 is SNEGSKA (reference sequence). The CDR3 totals 13 residues. Trimming took 1 base from V and 5 from J, leaving 10 bases between them.

This chain links TRBV28 with TRBJ2-1; 10 bases match TRBD2. The junction had 6 bases not matched to a gene; V was cut back by 8 bases and J by 5 bases. CDR1 and CDR2 (germline): MDHEN, SYDVKM. The CDR3 sequence is 14 residues long. The CDR3: CASSPGLAHNEQFF. The CDR3 DNA reads as TGTGCCAGCTCGCCGGGACTAGCGCACAATGAGCAGTTCTTC.

The rearrangement links TRBV11-2 to TRBJ2-5; 11 bases match TRBD2. Looked up from germline, CDR1 is SGHAT and CDR2 is FQNNGV. The CDR3 covers 16 residues. The trim removed 6 bases at V and 4 bases at J, leaving 10 bases unmatched. DNA of the CDR3: TGTGCCAGCAGTCATGCCCGAACTAGCGGGGGAGAGACCCAGTACTTC. This codes for CASSHARTSGGETQYF.

The table lists this clonotype with a few counts. This CDR3 reads CASSVAGETSEQYF. In nucleotides, the CDR3 is TGTGCCAGCAGCGTAGCTGGGGAAACCAGCGAGCAGTACTTC. The chain couples TRBV9 to TRBJ2-7, with no clear D. Germline V gene sequence: CDR1 SGDLS, CDR2 YYNGEE. The ends were cut back, 0 bases at V and 6 bases at J, with 13 bases in the middle. CDR3 length: 14 amino acids.

This clonotype has only a few counts. This chain links TRBV4-1 with TRBJ1-2; D uncertain. Trimming took off 2 bases at V and 5 bases at J, with 9 bases between the two ends. Germline CDR1 and CDR2: MGHRA and YSYEKL. CDR3 length: 13 amino acids. The CDR3 nucleotides read TGCGCCAGCAGCCAAACCTCAGGTTATGGCTACACCTTC. Protein product: CASSQTSGYGYTF.

This clonotype was recorded a few times. CDR3 sequence: CASREGWLADEQYF. CDR3 in DNA: TGTGCCAGCAGAGAGGGATGGCTAGCGGACGAGCAGTACTTC. The chain recombines TRBV2 with TRBJ2-7, with 7 nucleotides matching TRBD2. The CDR3 contains 14 residues. V dropped 6 bases and J dropped 5; count of bases not matched to a gene: 10. Germline CDR1 and CDR2: SNHLY and FYNNEI.

The table lists this clonotype with a few counts. This chain uses TRBV20-1 with TRBJ2-1; D call uncertain. CDR1 and CDR2 (germline): DFQATT, SNEGSKA (reference sequence). The CDR3 is 13 residues long. With 7 bases removed from V and 10 bases from J, the gap between germline ends came to 20 bases. CDR3 in amino acids: CSVQPTGTWEQFF. The CDR3 DNA sequence: TGCAGTGTTCAACCCACTGGCACTTGGGAGCAGTTCTTC.

The chain employs TRBV6-2 or TRBV6-3 and TRBJ2-7; D unresolved. CDR3 length equals 13 residues. Trimming removed 7 bases at V and 3 bases at J, with 13 bases between. Germline CDR1 MNHEY, CDR2 SVGEGT. The CDR3: CASTPPQDYEQYF. For the CDR3, the DNA is TGTGCCAGCACACCGCCTCAGGACTACGAGCAGTACTTC.

The chain carries TRBV6-1 and TRBJ1-2; 9 bases align to TRBD1. The CDR3 runs 14 residues. V shed 1 base and J 7 bases; nucleotides not matched to a gene: 4. CDR1 and CDR2 from the germline V gene are MNHNS and SASEGT. The DNA for the CDR3 is TGTGCCAGCAGTGAAGGAGACAGGGGGACTGGCTACACCTTC. It yields the protein CASSEGDRGTGYTF.

The V call is TRBV4-2, the J call TRBJ2-5, with D perhaps matching TRBD1 (7 bases). From germline, CDR1 is LGHNA and CDR2 YNFKEQ. The CDR3 is 18 residues long. Trimming took off 1 base at V and 2 bases at J, with 20 bases between the two ends. DNA of the CDR3: TGTGCCAGCAGCCAAGTCGCTGGCGGGACAGAACTTCAAGAGACCCAGTACTTC. Its translation is CASSQVAGGTELQETQYF.

This clonotype occurred a few times. The chain combines TRBV2 with TRBJ1-5, with D possibly being TRBD1 (5 bases). Trimming removed 9 bases at V and 4 bases at J, with 22 bases between. The V gene's germline CDR1 is SNHLY and CDR2 FYNNEI. The CDR3 sequence is 16 residues long. CDR3 sequence: CASKNVPGGANQPQHF. CDR3 nucleotides: TGTGCCAGTAAAAATGTACCGGGGGGTGCGAATCAGCCCCAGCATTTT. Based on the CDR3 plus reference TRBV2 and TRBJ1-5, the full variable domain is EPEVTQTPSHQVTQMGQEVILRCVPISNHLYFYWYRQILGQKVEFLVSFYNNEISEKSEIFDDQFSVERPDGSNFTLKIRSTKLEDSAMYFCASKNVPGGANQPQHFGDGTRLSIL.

V and J are TRBV7-2 and TRBJ2-4; D may be TRBD1 (5 bases). The CDR3 totals 16 residues. Per the germline V gene, CDR1 is SGHTA and CDR2 is FQGNSA. Trimming cost V 5 bases and J 0 bases, with 14 bases left between them. As DNA, the CDR3 is TGTGCCAGCAGCAGACAGCCGGATTTAGCCAAAAACATTCAGTACTTC. Amino acids: CASSRQPDLAKNIQYF.

This clonotype showed up just a few times. The V and J genes are TRBV7-9 and TRBJ1-4, with 8 bases matching TRBD1. J was trimmed by 10 bases and V by 5 bases; bases with no gene match: 18. In germline, CDR1 is SEHNR, CDR2 FQNEAQ (reference sequence). The CDR3 has 17 amino acids. CDR3 amino acids: CASSTTGGGGGFGKLFF. In DNA, the CDR3 is TGTGCCAGCAGCACTACAGGGGGTGGCGGTGGTTTCGGAAAACTGTTTTTT.